Below, 22 T cell receptor beta chains from the same sample are listed, as sequenced in a study of T cells in localized non-small cell lung cancer. Sequenced by immunoSEQ multiplex PCR; TCRdb stores in-frame clones only, minus some. Among roughly 38,000 clones, around 87% were seen once, and the ten largest hold roughly 7%. The sequenced sample was peripheral blood, obtained before any cancer treatment. Every receptor here comes from a woman between 18 and 49 years old with stage III lung adenocarcinoma.

The chain uses TRBV18 and TRBJ2-5, with TRBD1 matching 11 bases. The CDR3 length is 15 residues. V was pared by 4 bases and J by 4 bases, with 5 bases of the junction left unmatched. Germline V lookup: CDR1 KGHSH, CDR2 LQKENI. The CDR3 region is CASSLSGTGGETQYF. CDR3 coding DNA: TGTGCCAGCTCACTCTCCGGGACAGGGGGAGAGACCCAGTACTTC.

This sequence joins TRBV6-5 and TRBJ2-1; a possible D gene is TRBD2 (6 bases). The CDR3 loop spans 14 amino acids. Germline V CDR1 and CDR2: MNHEY, SVGAGI. Trimming removed 7 bases at V and 8 bases at J, with 18 bases between. CDR3 sequence reads: CASKIGRRSHEQFF. Here the CDR3 DNA reads TGTGCCAGCAAAATAGGGAGGCGGTCCCATGAGCAGTTCTTC.

The rearrangement joins TRBV7-3 to TRBJ2-3; D is unclear. The CDR3 length is 14 residues. Germline CDR1 SGHTA, CDR2 FQGTGA. V lost 5 bases to trimming and J lost 1 base, with 10 bases between them. The CDR3 is CASSPLGGTDTQYF. The CDR3 nucleotides are TGTGCCAGCAGCCCCCTAGGTGGCACAGATACGCAGTATTTT. Filled out from reference TRBV7-3 and TRBJ2-3, the complete variable domain reads GAGVSQTPSNKVTEKGKYVELRCDPISGHTALYWYRQSLGQGPEFLIYFQGTGAADDSGLPNDRFFAVRPEGSVSTLKIQRTERGDSAVYLCASSPLGGTDTQYFGPGTRLTVL.

This clone was observed a single time. Other DNA sequences within the sample encode an identical CDR3. The V gene is TRBV5-1, the J gene TRBJ2-1; D is undetermined. Per the germline V gene, CDR1 is SGHRS and CDR2 is YFSETQ. The germline V and J ends were trimmed by 1 base and 7 bases, with 3 bases remaining between them. The CDR3 sequence is 11 residues long. In nucleotides, the CDR3 is TGCGCCAGCAGCTTGAGAAATGAGCAGTTCTTC. Amino acids: CASSLRNEQFF.

The V call is TRBV9, the J call TRBJ2-3, with D possibly TRBD1 on 6 matching bases. CDR3 size: 16 residues. CDR1 is SGDLS and CDR2 is YYNGEE in the germline V gene. The V and J ends lost 0 bases and 2 bases respectively, with 13 bases between them. CDR3 protein: CASSVAAQGFTDTQYF. As DNA, the CDR3 is TGTGCCAGCAGCGTAGCCGCACAGGGTTTCACAGATACGCAGTATTTT.

V and J are TRBV7-9 and TRBJ1-2, with a weak D call TRBD1 (5 bases). Trimming removed 2 bases at V and 2 bases at J, with 12 bases between. The germline V gene has CDR1 SEHNR and CDR2 FQNEAQ (reference sequence). The CDR3 totals 15 residues. CDR3 sequence reads: CASSLLQVTNYGYTF. The CDR3 DNA follows: TGTGCCAGCAGCTTACTACAGGTCACAAACTATGGCTACACCTTC.

This rearrangement joins TRBV13 to TRBJ2-3, with TRBD2 matching 9 bases. Looked up from germline, CDR1 is PRHDT and CDR2 is FYEKMQ (reference sequence). Germline trimming cut 5 bases from V and 6 bases from J; bases unmatched to any gene: 6. This CDR3 spans 14 amino acids. The CDR3, as DNA: TGTGCCAGCAGCCTCGTGGCGGGGGGGGATACGCAGTATTTT. It encodes CASSLVAGGDTQYF.

This clone was counted a single time. This chain connects TRBV7-9 to TRBJ2-1; D uncertain. CDR3 length equals 13 residues. CDR1 is SEHNR and CDR2 is FQNEAQ in the germline V gene (reference sequence). Trimming removed 1 base at V and 7 bases at J, with 8 bases between. CDR3 residues: CASSLVAGNEQFF. The DNA of the CDR3 is TGTGCCAGCAGCTTAGTTGCCGGGAATGAGCAGTTCTTC.

CDR3 sequence reads: CASSLGDTNTEAFF. The CDR3 DNA sequence: TGTGCCAGCAGCTTGGGTGATACGAACACTGAAGCTTTCTTT. This chain uses TRBV5-5 with TRBJ1-1, with D hard to call. V lost 0 bases to trimming and J lost 1 base, with 7 bases between them. Germline V gives CDR1 SGHKS, CDR2 YYEKEE (reference sequence). The CDR3 consists of 14 residues.

This clone showed up just once. This chain links TRBV30 with TRBJ2-2; D is unresolved. V lost 2 bases, J lost 8 bases, and 12 bases lay in between. The CDR3 extends over 13 amino acids. CDR1 and CDR2 (germline): GTSNPN, SVGIG (reference sequence). In nucleotides, the CDR3 is TGTGCCTGGAGTTTAAGGATGACTGGGGAGCTGTTTTTT. It specifies CAWSLRMTGELFF.

DNA of the CDR3: TGTGCCAGCAGCCGCCTGCAGGGCCAAGAGACCCAGTACTTC. Protein: CASSRLQGQETQYF. This chain connects TRBV14 to TRBJ2-5; TRBD1 might be the D (5 bases). The CDR3 length is 14 residues. V was pared by 4 bases and J by 1 base, with 10 bases between. Per germline, CDR1 SGHDN and CDR2 FVKESK.

V is TRBV7-6 and J is TRBJ2-4; 9 nucleotides line up with TRBD1. The V gene end was trimmed by 0 bases and the J gene end by 8 bases; junction bases not matched to a gene: 2. Germline V gene sequence: CDR1 SGHVS, CDR2 FNYEAQ. This CDR3 has 14 residues. DNA of the CDR3: TGTGCCAGCAGCTTAGCGGGACAGGGCCACATTCAGTACTTC. This encodes CASSLAGQGHIQYF.

The chain couples TRBV6-1 to TRBJ2-2; D might be TRBD1 (6 bases). The CDR3 loop spans 15 amino acids. V gave up 4 bases and J gave up 4 bases, with 13 bases separating them. Germline V gene lookup returns CDR1 MNHNS and CDR2 SASEGT. Written as DNA, the CDR3 is TGTGCCAGCAGTGTCTACCGGGACACCACCGGGGAGCTGTTTTTT. Amino acid sequence: CASSVYRDTTGELFF.

The chain links TRBV7-6 to TRBJ1-1; D uncertain. Between the trimmed V and J ends, which lost 1 base and 1 base, there was a span of 7 bases. Germline-derived CDR1 and CDR2 are SGHVS and FNYEAQ. The CDR3 extends over 14 amino acids. CDR3 amino acids: CASSLGPGNTEAFF. CDR3 coding DNA: TGTGCCAGCAGCTTAGGTCCGGGGAACACTGAAGCTTTCTTT.

This clone was counted between two and nine times. The gene calls are TRBV6-8 and TRBJ2-7, with D possibly TRBD1 on 6 matching bases. Germline V gene sequence: CDR1 MNHGY, CDR2 SAAAGT. The CDR3 extends over 12 amino acids. Between the trimmed V and J ends, which lost 5 bases and 5 bases, there was a span of 10 bases. CDR3 nucleotide sequence: TGTGCCAGCAGTGACACAGGGAACGAGCAGTACTTC. This codes for CASSDTGNEQYF.

V usage is TRBV10-2 and J usage is TRBJ1-1, with a possible D match to TRBD1 (5 bases). Germline values: CDR1 WSHSY, CDR2 SAAADI. The CDR3 contains 13 residues. V lost 8 bases, J lost 4 bases, and 14 bases lay in between. The CDR3 DNA reads as TGCGCCAGCTCGGGACCCAACATCACTGAAGCTTTCTTT. It specifies CASSGPNITEAFF.

This rearrangement joins TRBV4-1 to TRBJ2-1, with D perhaps matching TRBD2 (7 bases). The CDR3 runs 13 residues. V lost 5 bases to trimming and J lost 7 bases, with 12 bases between them. CDR1 is MGHRA, CDR2 YSYEKL, per germline. The CDR3 nucleotides are TGCGCCAGCAGCGGGGGGGCCGGGAATGAGCAGTTCTTC. Translated, it gives CASSGGAGNEQFF.

The rearrangement joins TRBV27 to TRBJ2-4; a weak D match, TRBD1 (6 bases). Trimming cost V 3 bases and J 5 bases, with 11 bases left between them. CDR3 length: 14 amino acids. Germline V gene sequence: CDR1 MNHEY, CDR2 SMNVEV (reference sequence). Here the CDR3 DNA reads TGTGCCAGCAGTTTGTGGGCAGGGGAAAACATTCAGTACTTC. It yields the protein CASSLWAGENIQYF.

This clone has only one observation. The CDR3 nucleotides are TGTGCCAGTAGTATGGGACAGGGGGCCTGGAACACCGGGGAGCTGTTTTTT. Its translation is CASSMGQGAWNTGELFF. V and J are TRBV19 and TRBJ2-2; 12 bases fit TRBD1. The length of the CDR3 is 17 residues. Trimming took 3 bases from V and 1 from J; bases not matched to a gene: 3. Germline V CDR1 and CDR2: LNHDA, SQIVND (reference sequence).

The chain uses TRBV5-1 and TRBJ2-1; TRBD2 agrees at 10 bases. The V gene end was trimmed by 2 bases and the J gene end by 0 bases; junction bases not matched to a gene: 2. The CDR3 is 16 residues long. Germline CDR1 reads SGHRS; CDR2 reads YFSETQ. In DNA form, the CDR3 reads TGCGCCAGCAGCTTCCTAGCGGGGGCCTCCTACAATGAGCAGTTCTTC. Protein: CASSFLAGASYNEQFF.

The rearrangement joins TRBV13 to TRBJ1-1; 7 bases line up with TRBD1. Looked up from germline, CDR1 is PRHDT and CDR2 is FYEKMQ (reference sequence). V shed 5 bases and J 5 bases; nucleotides not matched to a gene: 14. This CDR3 is 16 amino acids long. CDR3 in DNA: TGTGCCAGCAGCCCATCGGACAGGTTCCCTCAAACTGAAGCTTTCTTT. This encodes CASSPSDRFPQTEAFF.

The V and J genes are TRBV7-2 and TRBJ1-5; D gene unclear. This CDR3 contains 17 residues. Per germline, CDR1 SGHTA and CDR2 FQGNSA. Trimming shortened V by 5 bases and J by 7 bases, and 24 bases separated the two germline ends. Here the CDR3 DNA reads TGTGCCAGCAGCCCCGGGCCCCCCCTCCCTTACCGACAGCCCCAGCATTTT. As protein: CASSPGPPLPYRQPQHF.